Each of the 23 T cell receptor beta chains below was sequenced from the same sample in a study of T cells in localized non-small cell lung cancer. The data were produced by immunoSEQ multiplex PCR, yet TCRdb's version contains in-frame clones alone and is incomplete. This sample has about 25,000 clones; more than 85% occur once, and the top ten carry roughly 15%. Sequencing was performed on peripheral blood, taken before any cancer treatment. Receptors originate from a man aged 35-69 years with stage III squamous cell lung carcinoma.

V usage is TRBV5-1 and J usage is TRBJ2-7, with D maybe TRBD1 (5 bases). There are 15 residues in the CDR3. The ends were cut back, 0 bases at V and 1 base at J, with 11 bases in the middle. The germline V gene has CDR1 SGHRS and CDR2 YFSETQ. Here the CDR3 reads CASSLDATESYEQYF. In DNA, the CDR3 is TGCGCCAGCAGCTTGGACGCGACAGAATCCTACGAGCAGTACTTC.

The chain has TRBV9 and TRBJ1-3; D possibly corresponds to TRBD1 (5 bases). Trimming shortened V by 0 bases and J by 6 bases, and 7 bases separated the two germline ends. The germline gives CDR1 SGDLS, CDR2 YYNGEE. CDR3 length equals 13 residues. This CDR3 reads CASSVDGTNTIYF. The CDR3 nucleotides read TGTGCCAGCAGCGTAGACGGGACAAACACCATATATTTT.

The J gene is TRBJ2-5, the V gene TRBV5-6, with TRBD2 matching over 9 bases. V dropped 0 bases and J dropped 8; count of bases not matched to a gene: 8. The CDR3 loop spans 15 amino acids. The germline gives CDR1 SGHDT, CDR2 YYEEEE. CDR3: CASSLVFAGGQTQYF. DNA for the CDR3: TGTGCCAGCAGCTTGGTTTTCGCGGGGGGGCAAACCCAGTACTTC.

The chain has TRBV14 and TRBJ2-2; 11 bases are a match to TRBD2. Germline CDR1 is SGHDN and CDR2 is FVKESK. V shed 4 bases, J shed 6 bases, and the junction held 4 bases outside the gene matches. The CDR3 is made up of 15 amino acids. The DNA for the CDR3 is TGTGCCAGCAGCCCGGTAGCGGGAGGGCCCGGGGAGCTGTTTTTT. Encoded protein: CASSPVAGGPGELFF.

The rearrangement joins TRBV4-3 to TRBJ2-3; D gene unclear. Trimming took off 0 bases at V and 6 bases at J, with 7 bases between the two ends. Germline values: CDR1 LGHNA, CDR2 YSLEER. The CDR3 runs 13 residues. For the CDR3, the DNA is TGCGCCAGCAGCCAAGATTTCCGGGATACGCAGTATTTT. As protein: CASSQDFRDTQYF.

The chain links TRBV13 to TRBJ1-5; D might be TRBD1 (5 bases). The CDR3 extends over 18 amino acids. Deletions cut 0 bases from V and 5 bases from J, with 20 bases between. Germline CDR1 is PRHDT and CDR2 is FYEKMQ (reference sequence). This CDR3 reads CASSLGLAGTGADQPQHF. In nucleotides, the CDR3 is TGTGCCAGCAGCTTAGGCCTCGCCGGGACCGGGGCTGATCAGCCCCAGCATTTT.

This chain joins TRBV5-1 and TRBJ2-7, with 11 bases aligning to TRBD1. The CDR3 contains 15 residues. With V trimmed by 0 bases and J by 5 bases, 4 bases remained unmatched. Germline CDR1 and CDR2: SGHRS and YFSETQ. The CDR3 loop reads CASSLAGQGVHEQYF. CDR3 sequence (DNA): TGCGCCAGCAGCTTGGCGGGACAGGGGGTCCACGAGCAGTACTTC.

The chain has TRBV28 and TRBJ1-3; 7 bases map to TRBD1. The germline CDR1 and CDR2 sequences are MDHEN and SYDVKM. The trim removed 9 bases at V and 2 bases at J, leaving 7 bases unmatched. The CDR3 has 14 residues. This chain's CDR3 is CASGGQAAGNTIYF. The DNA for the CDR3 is TGTGCCAGTGGAGGACAGGCGGCTGGAAACACCATATATTTT.

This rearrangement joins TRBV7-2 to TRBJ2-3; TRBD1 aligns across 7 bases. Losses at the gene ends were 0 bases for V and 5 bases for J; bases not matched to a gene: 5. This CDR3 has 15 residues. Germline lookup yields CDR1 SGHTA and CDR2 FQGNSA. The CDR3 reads CASSLATGVGDTQYF. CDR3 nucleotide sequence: TGTGCCAGCAGCTTAGCCACAGGGGTGGGAGATACGCAGTATTTT.

The CDR3 DNA sequence: TGTGCCAGTAGTCTCCGGGACAGGGGCCCTGAAGCTTTCTTT. This gives the protein CASSLRDRGPEAFF. The chain joins TRBV19 to TRBJ1-1; TRBD1 aligns across 10 bases. The CDR3 sequence is 14 residues long. The V and J ends lost 5 bases and 6 bases, in that order; junction bases with no gene match: 6. CDR1 and CDR2 (germline): LNHDA, SQIVND (reference sequence).

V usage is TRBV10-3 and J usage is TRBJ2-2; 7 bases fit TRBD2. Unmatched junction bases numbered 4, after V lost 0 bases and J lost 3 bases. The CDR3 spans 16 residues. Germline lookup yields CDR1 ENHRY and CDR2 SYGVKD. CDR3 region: CAISESGGGYTGELFF. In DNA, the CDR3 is TGTGCCATCAGTGAGTCAGGCGGGGGTTACACCGGGGAGCTGTTTTTT.

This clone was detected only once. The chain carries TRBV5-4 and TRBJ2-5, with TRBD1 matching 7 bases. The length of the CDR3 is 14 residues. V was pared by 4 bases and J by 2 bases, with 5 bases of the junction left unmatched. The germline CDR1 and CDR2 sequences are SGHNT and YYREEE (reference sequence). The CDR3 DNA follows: TGTGCCAGCAGCAGGGACAGCGGACAAGAGACCCAGTACTTC. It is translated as CASSRDSGQETQYF.

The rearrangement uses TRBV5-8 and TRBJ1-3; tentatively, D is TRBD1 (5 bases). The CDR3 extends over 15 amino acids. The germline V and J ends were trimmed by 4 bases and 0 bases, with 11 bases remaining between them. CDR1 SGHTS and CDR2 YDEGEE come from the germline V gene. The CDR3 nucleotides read TGTGCCAGCAGCCTCGGGACGGTCTCTGGAAACACCATATATTTT. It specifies CASSLGTVSGNTIYF.

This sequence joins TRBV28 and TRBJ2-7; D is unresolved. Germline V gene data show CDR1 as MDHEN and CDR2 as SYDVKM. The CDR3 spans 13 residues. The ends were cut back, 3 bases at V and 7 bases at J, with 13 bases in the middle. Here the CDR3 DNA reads TGTGCCAGCAGTTTTGGCTCTCTGGGGGAGCAGTACTTC. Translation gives CASSFGSLGEQYF.

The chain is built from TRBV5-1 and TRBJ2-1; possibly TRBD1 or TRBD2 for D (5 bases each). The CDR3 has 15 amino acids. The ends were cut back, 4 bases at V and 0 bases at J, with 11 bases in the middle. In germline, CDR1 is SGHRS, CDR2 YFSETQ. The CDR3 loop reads CASSPRDGSYNEQFF. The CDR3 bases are TGCGCCAGCAGCCCCCGGGACGGCTCCTACAATGAGCAGTTCTTC.

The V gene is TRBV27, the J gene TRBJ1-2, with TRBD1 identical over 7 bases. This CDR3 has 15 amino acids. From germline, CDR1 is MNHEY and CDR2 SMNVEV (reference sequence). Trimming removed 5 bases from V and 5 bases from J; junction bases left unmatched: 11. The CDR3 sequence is CASSEGGTVGYGYTF. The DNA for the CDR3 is TGTGCCAGCAGTGAAGGGGGGACAGTTGGTTATGGCTACACCTTC.

CDR3 bases: TGTGCCAGCAGCTTATGGCAGGGGCCCTATAATTCACCCCTCCACTTT. Its translation: CASSLWQGPYNSPLHF. The chain joins TRBV7-3 to TRBJ1-6, with D tentatively TRBD1 (6 bases). The CDR3 covers 16 residues. Germline CDR1 SGHTA, CDR2 FQGTGA. With 2 bases removed from V and 2 bases from J, the gap between germline ends came to 10 bases.

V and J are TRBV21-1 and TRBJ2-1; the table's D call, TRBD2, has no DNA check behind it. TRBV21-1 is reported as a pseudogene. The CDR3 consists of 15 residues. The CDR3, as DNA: TGTGCCAGCAGCAAAGATAGCGGGGGGGGCAATGAGCAGTTCTTC. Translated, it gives CASSKDSGGGNEQFF.

CDR3 sequence reads: CASSPRGGHNEQFF. CDR3 sequence (DNA): TGTGCCAGCAGCCCGAGGGGGGGGCACAATGAGCAGTTCTTC. The chain has TRBV5-4 and TRBJ2-1; D is perhaps TRBD2 (7 bases). The length of the CDR3 is 14 residues. CDR1 is SGHNT, CDR2 YYREEE, per germline (reference sequence). V lost 4 bases to trimming and J lost 5 bases, with 13 bases between them.

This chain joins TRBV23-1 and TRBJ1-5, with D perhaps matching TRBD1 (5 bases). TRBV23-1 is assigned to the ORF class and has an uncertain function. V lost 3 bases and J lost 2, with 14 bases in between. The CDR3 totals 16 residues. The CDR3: CASSHQGSRGNQPQHF. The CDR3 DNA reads TGCGCCAGCAGTCACCAGGGCTCACGGGGCAATCAGCCCCAGCATTTT.

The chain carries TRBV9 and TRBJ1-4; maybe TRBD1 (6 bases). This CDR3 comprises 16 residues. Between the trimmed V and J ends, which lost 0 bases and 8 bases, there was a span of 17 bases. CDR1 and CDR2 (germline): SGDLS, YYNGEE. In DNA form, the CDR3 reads TGTGCCAGCAGCGTAGACGGCCGCAGGGGTGGGGAAAAACTGTTTTTT. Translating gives CASSVDGRRGGEKLFF.

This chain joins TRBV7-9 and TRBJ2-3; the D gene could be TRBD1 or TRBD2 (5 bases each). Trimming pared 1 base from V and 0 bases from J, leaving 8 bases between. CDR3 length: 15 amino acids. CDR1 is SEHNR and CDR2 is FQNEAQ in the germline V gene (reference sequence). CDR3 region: CASSLGGMSTDTQYF. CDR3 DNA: TGTGCCAGCAGCTTAGGGGGGATGAGCACAGATACGCAGTATTTT.

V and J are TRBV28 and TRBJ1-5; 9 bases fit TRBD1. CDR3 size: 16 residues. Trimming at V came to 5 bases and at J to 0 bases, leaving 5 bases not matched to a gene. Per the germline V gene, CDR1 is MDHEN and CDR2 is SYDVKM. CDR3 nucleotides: TGTGCCAGCAGTACCCGGACAGGGGATAGCAATCAGCCCCAGCATTTT. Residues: CASSTRTGDSNQPQHF.